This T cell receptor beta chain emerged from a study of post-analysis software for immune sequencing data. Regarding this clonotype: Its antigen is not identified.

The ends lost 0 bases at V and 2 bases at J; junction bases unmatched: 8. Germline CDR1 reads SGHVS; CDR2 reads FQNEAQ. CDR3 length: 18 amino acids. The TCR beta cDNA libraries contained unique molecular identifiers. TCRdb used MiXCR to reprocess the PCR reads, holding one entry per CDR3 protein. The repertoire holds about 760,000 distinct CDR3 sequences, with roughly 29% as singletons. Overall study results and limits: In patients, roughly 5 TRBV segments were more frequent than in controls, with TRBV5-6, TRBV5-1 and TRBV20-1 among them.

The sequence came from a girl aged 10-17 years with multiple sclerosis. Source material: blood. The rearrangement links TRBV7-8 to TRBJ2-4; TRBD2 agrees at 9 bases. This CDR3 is CASSLAGGGVGSKNIQYF. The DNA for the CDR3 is TGTGCCAGCAGCTTAGCCGGCGGGGGGGTCGGGTCCAAAAACATTCAGTACTTC.